A selection of T cell receptor beta chains follows, all from one sample in a study of T cell responses to AZD1222 COVID-19 vaccine. Repertoires were generated with immunoSEQ multiplex PCR, while TCRdb's copy carries only in-frame clones and drops some. The table lists fewer than 120,000 clones, about 90% of them singletons. The sequences come from peripheral blood, collected on day 0 of AZD1222 vaccination. The receptors stem from an adult in good health. The CDR3 runs from the conserved cysteine through the conserved F or W. Each record gives: J gene, D gene, clone size, V gene, CDR3 protein, CDR3 DNA. The D gene is left open where the match is weak. Expanded clones are given a class, and other clones once, few, many or no size at all.

J: TRBJ2-5; D: NA; size: NA; V: TRBV7-2; CDR3: CASSYGTGREETQYF; DNA: TGTGCCAGCAGCTATGGAACAGGGCGAGAAGAGACCCAGTACTTC
J: TRBJ1-4; D: NA; size: once; V: TRBV6-5; CDR3: CASSPRGEKLFF; DNA: TGTGCCAGCAGTCCTAGGGGGGAGAAACTGTTTTTT
J: TRBJ1-2; D: NA; size: NA; V: TRBV7-9; CDR3: CASSSGRSGYTF; DNA: TGTGCCAGCAGCTCCGGACGATCTGGCTACACCTTC
J: TRBJ1-1; D: TRBD1; size: NA; V: TRBV18; CDR3: CASSYTGVWNTEAFF; DNA: TGTGCCAGCTCATACACAGGGGTCTGGAACACTGAAGCTTTCTTT
J: TRBJ2-1; D: TRBD2; size: NA; V: TRBV27; CDR3: CASSSGGSSYNEQFF; DNA: TGTGCCAGCAGTAGCGGGGGGAGCTCCTACAATGAGCAGTTCTTC
J: TRBJ2-5; D: NA; size: NA; V: TRBV15; CDR3: CATSRATGGAETQYF; DNA: TGTGCCACCAGCAGAGCTACAGGGGGGGCAGAGACCCAGTACTTC
J: TRBJ1-5; D: NA; size: NA; V: TRBV19; CDR3: CASSIDKGGNQPQHF; DNA: TGTGCCAGTAGTATAGATAAAGGGGGCAATCAGCCCCAGCATTTT
J: TRBJ1-2; D: TRBD1; size: NA; V: TRBV12-3/TRBV12-4; CDR3: CASTRTGTYGYTF; DNA: TGTGCCAGCACCCGGACAGGGACATATGGCTACACCTTC
J: TRBJ1-2; D: NA; size: few; V: TRBV10-3; CDR3: CAISESAPPRYGYTF; DNA: TGTGCCATCAGTGAGTCCGCTCCCCCCAGGTATGGCTACACCTTC
J: TRBJ2-1; D: NA; size: NA; V: TRBV28; CDR3: CASSWAGGQFF; DNA: TGTGCCAGCAGTTGGGCAGGCGGGCAGTTCTTC
J: TRBJ1-5; D: TRBD1; size: NA; V: TRBV28; CDR3: CASSSITGVGVQPQHF; DNA: TGTGCCAGCAGTTCAATCACAGGGGTTGGCGTTCAGCCCCAGCATTTT
J: TRBJ1-1; D: NA; size: NA; V: TRBV2; CDR3: CASTGLAVNTEAFF; DNA: TGTGCCAGCACGGGACTGGCGGTGAACACTGAAGCTTTCTTT
J: TRBJ1-2; D: NA; size: NA; V: TRBV11-3; CDR3: CASSPRAGGYTF; DNA: TGTGCCAGCAGCCCCAGAGCGGGTGGCTACACCTTC
J: TRBJ1-3; D: NA; size: few; V: TRBV18; CDR3: CASTLDRSFSGNTIYF; DNA: TGTGCCAGCACGTTGGACAGATCCTTCTCTGGAAACACCATATATTTT
J: TRBJ1-5; D: NA; size: once; V: TRBV28; CDR3: CASSLGGLKGENF; DNA: TGTGCCAGCAGTTTAGGGGGCCTGAAGGGGGAGAATTTT
J: TRBJ2-1; D: NA; size: NA; V: TRBV28; CDR3: CASSAGSNYNEQFF; DNA: TGTGCCAGCAGCGCAGGGTCAAACTACAATGAGCAGTTCTTC
J: TRBJ2-4; D: TRBD2; size: NA; V: TRBV11-3; CDR3: CASSSGGNANIQYF; DNA: TGTGCCAGCTCGTCCGGGGGGAATGCAAACATTCAGTACTTC
J: TRBJ1-1; D: NA; size: NA; V: TRBV19; CDR3: CASTSPSVFRWAFF; DNA: TGTGCCAGTACATCCCCGTCCGTTTTTAGGTGGGCTTTCTTT
J: TRBJ2-1; D: NA; size: NA; V: TRBV27; CDR3: CASSWDTYNEQFF; DNA: TGTGCCAGCAGTTGGGATACCTACAATGAGCAGTTCTTC
J: TRBJ1-1; D: TRBD1; size: NA; V: TRBV18; CDR3: CASSQQGTEAFF; DNA: TGTGCCAGCTCACAACAGGGGACTGAAGCTTTCTTT
J: TRBJ1-6; D: NA; size: NA; V: TRBV19; CDR3: CASIGLTPDSPLHF; DNA: TGTGCCAGTATTGGGCTTACCCCGGATTCACCCCTCCACTTT
J: TRBJ1-2; D: NA; size: once; V: TRBV18; CDR3: CASSPQNRDLINYGYTF; DNA: TGTGCCAGCTCACCACAGAACAGGGACCTCATAAACTATGGCTACACCTTC
J: TRBJ1-6; D: TRBD1; size: once; V: TRBV7-3; CDR3: CASSLRAGQGGSPLHF; DNA: TGTGCCAGCAGCTTAAGAGCAGGACAGGGCGGTTCACCCCTCCACTTT
J: TRBJ1-3; D: NA; size: NA; V: TRBV25-1; CDR3: CASSDLGSSGNTIYF; DNA: TGTGCCAGCAGTGATTTGGGTAGCTCTGGAAACACCATATATTTT
J: TRBJ2-5; D: TRBD1; size: NA; V: TRBV15; CDR3: CATSGQGAKLGKTQYF; DNA: TGTGCCACCAGCGGACAGGGGGCAAAATTGGGAAAGACCCAGTACTTC
J: TRBJ1-1; D: NA; size: NA; V: TRBV19; CDR3: CASSIKGNTEAFF; DNA: TGTGCCAGTAGTATTAAGGGGAACACTGAAGCTTTCTTT
J: TRBJ1-2; D: TRBD1; size: once; V: TRBV13; CDR3: CASSHPQGADYGYTF; DNA: TGTGCCAGCAGCCACCCCCAGGGGGCTGACTATGGCTACACCTTC
J: TRBJ1-1; D: NA; size: NA; V: TRBV27; CDR3: CASSLDGLMNTEAFF; DNA: TGTGCCAGCAGTTTGGACGGCTTGATGAACACTGAAGCTTTCTTT
J: TRBJ1-6; D: TRBD1; size: NA; V: TRBV7-9; CDR3: CASSYGGDSNSPLHF; DNA: TGTGCCAGCAGTTACGGCGGGGACAGTAATTCACCCCTCCACTTT
J: TRBJ1-1; D: NA; size: NA; V: TRBV27; CDR3: CASSSYPTEAFF; DNA: TGTGCCAGCAGTTCCTATCCCACTGAAGCTTTCTTT
J: TRBJ2-2; D: TRBD1; size: NA; V: TRBV16; CDR3: CASSTDRDRNTGELFF; DNA: TGTGCCAGCAGCACGGACCGGGACAGGAACACCGGGGAGCTGTTTTTT
J: TRBJ2-1; D: NA; size: NA; V: TRBV5-6; CDR3: CASTGAVSYNEQFF; DNA: TGTGCCAGCACGGGGGCAGTTTCCTACAATGAGCAGTTCTTC
J: TRBJ2-2; D: NA; size: NA; V: TRBV12-3/TRBV12-4; CDR3: CASLGQHTGELFF; DNA: TGTGCCAGCTTAGGGCAACACACCGGGGAGCTGTTTTTT
J: TRBJ1-1; D: NA; size: NA; V: TRBV30; CDR3: CAWSVLGGTEAFF; DNA: TGTGCCTGGAGTGTACTGGGGGGGACTGAAGCTTTCTTT
J: TRBJ2-7; D: NA; size: NA; V: TRBV7-9; CDR3: CASSLPGARYHEQYF; DNA: TGTGCCAGCAGCTTACCGGGGGCAAGGTATCACGAGCAGTACTTC
J: TRBJ1-5; D: TRBD1; size: NA; V: TRBV4-1; CDR3: CASSQEWTGNQPQHF; DNA: TGCGCCAGCAGCCAAGAATGGACAGGGAATCAGCCCCAGCATTTT
J: TRBJ1-2; D: TRBD1; size: NA; V: TRBV29-1; CDR3: CSVENQGDGYTF; DNA: TGCAGCGTTGAAAACCAGGGGGATGGCTACACCTTC
J: TRBJ2-3; D: NA; size: NA; V: TRBV3-1/TRBV3-2; CDR3: CASSRRLGVSTDTQYF; DNA: TGTGCCAGCAGCCGACGCCTGGGGGTTAGCACAGATACGCAGTATTTT
J: TRBJ2-3; D: NA; size: NA; V: TRBV6-1; CDR3: CASSEGGTGTQYF; DNA: TGTGCCAGCAGTGAAGGGGGGACGGGTACGCAGTATTTT
J: TRBJ1-2; D: NA; size: NA; V: TRBV19; CDR3: CASSIDPDRSYGYTF; DNA: TGTGCCAGTAGTATAGATCCTGACAGGAGCTATGGCTACACCTTC
J: TRBJ1-1; D: NA; size: NA; V: TRBV3-1/TRBV3-2; CDR3: CASSQQRGYTEAFF; DNA: TGTGCCAGCAGCCAGCAGCGAGGGTACACTGAAGCTTTCTTT
J: TRBJ1-6; D: TRBD1; size: NA; V: TRBV30; CDR3: CACYQGGRRFGSPLHF; DNA: TGTGCCTGCTATCAGGGGGGAAGGCGCTTCGGTTCACCCCTCCACTTT
J: TRBJ1-2; D: TRBD1; size: once; V: TRBV7-9; CDR3: CASSLVRGREGYTF; DNA: TGTGCCAGCAGCTTAGTCAGGGGGCGCGAAGGCTACACCTTC
J: TRBJ2-7; D: TRBD2; size: once; V: TRBV18; CDR3: CASSPRLAEISYEQYF; DNA: TGTGCCAGCTCACCCCGACTAGCGGAAATCTCCTACGAGCAGTACTTC
J: TRBJ2-2; D: NA; size: NA; V: TRBV7-9; CDR3: CASSLGDSYAGELFF; DNA: TGTGCCAGCAGCCTAGGAGACAGTTACGCCGGGGAGCTGTTTTTT
J: TRBJ1-1; D: NA; size: NA; V: TRBV9; CDR3: CASSRGVGTEAFF; DNA: TGTGCCAGCTCGAGGGGGGTGGGAACTGAAGCTTTCTTT
J: TRBJ2-1; D: NA; size: NA; V: TRBV5-4; CDR3: CASSVGGGGVNEQFF; DNA: TGTGCCAGCAGCGTCGGAGGGGGGGGTGTAAATGAGCAGTTCTTC
J: TRBJ2-6; D: NA; size: NA; V: TRBV9; CDR3: CASSPARSGANVLTF; DNA: TGTGCCAGCAGCCCAGCGAGGTCTGGGGCCAACGTCCTGACTTTC
J: TRBJ1-6; D: NA; size: NA; V: TRBV6-6; CDR3: CASRLVMNSPLHF; DNA: TGTGCCAGCCGCCTCGTCATGAATTCACCCCTCCACTTT